This T cell receptor (beta chain) was identified during a study of vaccination and CD4 T cells after COVID-19. For the study at large: The convalescents, six males and four females, included two who were Hispanic.

Treatment noted: roughly 10-day PBMC culture with coronavirus spike peptide pools or control peptides (ViraFEST assay). Samples of CD4+ T cells were obtained from the unexposed donor before the COVID-19 pandemic (2011-2018). The culture of roughly 2 million PBMCs per well included 8.5 to 10 IU/ml IL-2 and about 9.8 ug/ml peptide pools. The Oncomine TCR Beta short-read assay sequenced DNA from cultured CD4+ T cells. It was cultured CD4+ T cells from which genomic DNA was extracted. TCRdb recomputed calls from the PCR reads with MiXCR, one row per CDR3 protein. The sample shows about 9,100 distinct CDR3 sequences, 25% to 30% of them seen only once. As concerns this clonotype: The target antigen is unknown.

Sequencing used CD4+ T cells from blood, cultured in vitro. This sequence was found in a human donor in good health.

The CDR3 DNA follows: TGCAGTGCTCACGAAGGGACTAGCGGGAGGAAAGATACGCAGTATTTT. It translates to CSAHEGTSGRKDTQYF. The genes are TRBV20-1 and TRBJ2-3; 15 bases map to TRBD2. The CDR3 is made up of 16 amino acids. With V trimmed by 5 bases and J by 5 bases, 8 bases remained unmatched. CDR1 is DFQATT, CDR2 SNEGSKA, per germline (reference sequence).